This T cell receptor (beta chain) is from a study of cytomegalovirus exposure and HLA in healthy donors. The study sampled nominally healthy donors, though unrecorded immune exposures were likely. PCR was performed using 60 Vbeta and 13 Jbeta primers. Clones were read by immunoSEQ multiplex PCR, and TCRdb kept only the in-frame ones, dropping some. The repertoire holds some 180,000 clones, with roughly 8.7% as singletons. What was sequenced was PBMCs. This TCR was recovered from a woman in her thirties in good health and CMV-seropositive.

The CDR3 is CASSPKGEQETQYF. The DNA for the CDR3 is TGTGCCAGCAGCCCAAAGGGGGAGCAAGAGACCCAGTACTTC. V is TRBV6-1 and J is TRBJ2-5; possibly TRBD1 for D (6 bases). This CDR3 is 14 amino acids long. V was shortened by 6 bases and J by 2 bases, with 13 bases between the two germline ends. The V gene's germline CDR1 is MNHNS and CDR2 SASEGT.